The next 13 T cell receptor beta chains were all read from a single sample in a study of cytomegalovirus exposure and HLA in healthy donors (dated by TCRdb to about 2017). Library preparation used the immunoSEQ multiplex PCR assay. A mixture of 60 forward primers for TCR Vbeta segments and 13 reverse primers for TCR Jbeta segments was used in the multiplex PCR. TCRdb took over this immuneACCESS table, retaining in-frame rearrangements with V and J assigned. Such tables are incomplete; in checked studies, under half of the missing clones stem from an unresolved V gene, and the remainder is unexplained. This sample comprises some 200,000 clones, approximately 82% of them detected only once. 1.7% of the sample lies in the top ten. The specimen sequenced was PBMCs. Receptors were obtained from a woman between 18 and 29 years old in good health and CMV-seronegative.

The chain has TRBV28 and TRBJ1-1; possibly TRBD1 for D (5 bases). V was shortened by 6 bases and J by 1 base, with 18 bases between the two germline ends. Germline loops: CDR1 MDHEN, CDR2 SYDVKM. This CDR3 spans 16 amino acids. This CDR3 reads CASSSSWGPRNTEAFF. The CDR3 region has the DNA TGTGCCAGCAGCTCCTCTTGGGGCCCGCGGAACACTGAAGCTTTCTTT.

This rearrangement joins TRBV29-1 to TRBJ2-4, with D perhaps TRBD1 (5 bases). Trimming took off 5 bases at V and 6 bases at J, with 5 bases between the two ends. Germline CDR1 reads SQVTM; CDR2 reads ANQGSEA. The CDR3 runs 10 residues. CDR3 coding DNA: TGCAGCGTTCAGGGAAACATTCAGTACTTC. Its translation: CSVQGNIQYF.

The genes are TRBV7-8 and TRBJ2-1; D gene ambiguous. The V end was cut by 7 bases, the J end by 7 bases, with 14 bases between. Germline V lookup: CDR1 SGHVS, CDR2 FQNEAQ. This CDR3 comprises 13 residues. In DNA form, the CDR3 reads TGTGCCAGCACTTACGGATGGGCAAATGAGCAGTTCTTC. It translates to CASTYGWANEQFF.

The chain has TRBV9 and TRBJ2-1; the D gene is possibly TRBD2 (5 bases). Trimming stripped 4 bases from V and 0 bases from J, with 23 bases between. The germline gives CDR1 SGDLS, CDR2 YYNGEE. The CDR3 length is 19 residues. DNA for the CDR3: TGTGCCAGCAGCACCCAAGTCCTAAGGACTTGGAGCTCCTACAATGAGCAGTTCTTC. Its protein is CASSTQVLRTWSSYNEQFF.

The chain uses TRBV27 and TRBJ2-3; D may be TRBD2 (5 bases). Per germline, CDR1 MNHEY and CDR2 SMNVEV (reference sequence). Trimming removed 1 base at V and 5 bases at J, with 16 bases between. This CDR3 has 16 residues. DNA of the CDR3: TGTGCCAGCAGTTTATGGCTAGCTACTACCGGAGATACGCAGTATTTT. Its protein product is CASSLWLATTGDTQYF.

The gene calls are TRBV5-8 and TRBJ2-1, with D tentatively TRBD2 (5 bases). The germline CDR1 and CDR2 sequences are SGHTS and YDEGEE. The CDR3 extends over 14 amino acids. Deletions cut 0 bases from V and 5 bases from J, with 9 bases between. The CDR3 nucleotides read TGTGCCAGCAGCTTGGAGCCCGGGAACAATGAGCAGTTCTTC. Amino acids: CASSLEPGNNEQFF.

This clone appeared once. The chain carries TRBV29-1 and TRBJ2-3; TRBD2 agrees at 8 bases. The CDR3 covers 15 residues. Germline CDR1 reads SQVTM; CDR2 reads ANQGSEA. With V trimmed by 3 bases and J by 0 bases, 5 bases remained unmatched. The CDR3 here is CSVEGTSGSTDTQYF. Written as DNA, the CDR3 is TGCAGCGTTGAGGGTACTAGCGGTAGCACAGATACGCAGTATTTT.

The J gene is TRBJ1-2, the V gene TRBV6-1, with D uncertain. The V gene's germline CDR1 is MNHNS and CDR2 SASEGT. The CDR3 totals 13 residues. V lost 5 bases and J lost 1, with 8 bases in between. DNA for the CDR3: TGTGCCAGCAGTACAGAAATTAACTATGGCTACACCTTC. Translated, it gives CASSTEINYGYTF.

The chain couples TRBV30 to TRBJ2-1, with 9 bases that match TRBD2. V was pared by 3 bases and J by 0 bases, with 9 bases of the junction left unmatched. Germline V CDR1 and CDR2: GTSNPN, SVGIG (reference sequence). There are 17 residues in the CDR3. The CDR3 DNA reads as TGTGCCTGGAGCCCCCTTGGCGGGAGGGCCTCCTACAATGAGCAGTTCTTC. Amino acids: CAWSPLGGRASYNEQFF.

This chain connects TRBV7-9 to TRBJ2-2; 8 bases match TRBD1. With 5 bases clipped from V and 7 bases from J, the junction kept 15 bases outside the gene matches. The germline V gene has CDR1 SEHNR and CDR2 FQNEAQ (reference sequence). The CDR3 is 17 residues long. CDR3 DNA: TGTGCCAGCAGCCCCCTTTCGGACAGGGCACTGGTCGGGGAGCTGTTTTTT. Translation gives CASSPLSDRALVGELFF.

The genes are TRBV4-3 and TRBJ1-4; D is possibly TRBD1 (6 bases). Germline V gene lookup returns CDR1 LGHNA and CDR2 YSLEER. Trimming pared 0 bases from V and 7 bases from J, leaving 24 bases between. The CDR3 spans 19 residues. As DNA, the CDR3 is TGCGCCAGCAGCCAAGATTTCGGGGGGCGCCGGAGAATGGGTGAAAAACTGTTTTTT. It is translated as CASSQDFGGRRRMGEKLFF.

V gene TRBV10-3 combines with J gene TRBJ2-5, with a tentative D call TRBD2 (6 bases). This CDR3 is built from 11 residues. Trimming took 9 bases from V and 4 from J, leaving 9 bases between them. The germline CDR1 and CDR2 sequences are ENHRY and SYGVKD. CDR3 in DNA: TGTGCCATACGGGAGCTAGAGACCCAGTACTTC. Residues: CAIRELETQYF.

The rearrangement links TRBV4-2 to TRBJ1-2, with 12 bases lining up with TRBD1. The germline CDR1 and CDR2 sequences are LGHNA and YNFKEQ. This CDR3 has 16 residues. V gave up 0 bases and J gave up 5 bases; unmatched junction bases: 4. The CDR3 here is CASSQDWDRGPYGYTF. In nucleotides, the CDR3 is TGTGCCAGCAGCCAAGATTGGGACAGGGGGCCATATGGCTACACCTTC.